This T cell receptor (beta chain) was recorded in a study of Graves' ophthalmopathy and Graves' hyperthyroidism. For repertoire sequencing, the TCR beta CDR3 regions were amplified from RNA transcripts. HTBI primers were used in a first-round RT-PCR, which preceded a second-round multiplex PCR. TCRdb re-called the multiplex PCR reads with MiXCR, one entry per CDR3 protein. The sample holds some 390,000 distinct CDR3 sequences, approximately 20% seen once. Deletions cut 0 bases from V and 3 bases from J, with 14 bases between. CDR1 and CDR2 (germline): LGHNA, YSLEER. The CDR3 runs to 16 residues. The sample holds many counts of this clonotype. No antigen is known for it. General study points: Most thyroid clonotypes with frequency above 0.001 were detected in blood too.

The sequence derives from a young woman with Graves' ophthalmopathy. V is TRBV4-3 and J is TRBJ2-5; D may be TRBD1 (7 bases). The specimen sequenced was peripheral blood. The CDR3 here is CASSQDFSRGEETQYF. CDR3 nucleotide sequence: TGCGCCAGCAGCCAAGACTTCTCCAGGGGGGAAGAGACCCAGTACTTC.